This is a list of T cell receptor beta chains from one sample in a study of T-cell memory formation after mild COVID-19. TCRdb fed the 5' RACE reads into MiXCR, producing one record per CDR3 protein. The table lists roughly 130,000 distinct CDR3 sequences, approximately 15% of them singletons. The material sequenced was PBMCs or a T cell subset sorted from them (not recorded which). The receptors shown here come from a man aged 18 to 29 who had mild COVID-19 (a few samples of this study predate the infection). Cell type and time point are not known. Each CDR3 is given with its conserved first and last residue. The D gene is left open where the match is weak. Clone sizes are given selectively: once, few, many, or a class where the clone is expanded.

>TRBD1|TRBJ1-4|TRBV9|.
CASSVDRGTNEKLFF
TGTGCCAGCAGCGTAGACAGGGGTACTAATGAAAAACTGTTTTTT
>TRBD1|TRBJ2-1|TRBV4-1|.
CASSQGPGQGHDEQFF
TGCGCCAGCAGCCAAGGACCGGGACAGGGTCACGATGAGCAGTTCTTC
>TRBD2|TRBJ2-1|TRBV12-3/TRBV12-4|few
CASSPTSGGDEQFF
TGTGCCAGCAGTCCCACTAGCGGGGGCGATGAGCAGTTCTTC
>.|TRBJ1-1|TRBV10-3|once
CAISGRLGQQNTEAFF
TGTGCCATCAGTGGGAGACTTGGACAGCAAAACACTGAAGCTTTCTTT
>.|TRBJ2-3|TRBV20-1|.
CSAGPLDTQYF
TGCAGTGCCGGCCCCCTGGATACGCAGTATTTT
>.|TRBJ1-2|TRBV28|.
CASSLNTPGYTF
TGTGCCAGCAGTTTGAATACGCCTGGCTACACCTTC
>.|TRBJ1-5|TRBV20-1|few
CSAFGREGQPQHF
TGCAGTGCTTTCGGTAGAGAAGGACAGCCCCAGCATTTT
>.|TRBJ2-5|TRBV7-2|.
CASSPQRYQETQYF
TGTGCCAGCAGCCCACAGAGGTACCAAGAGACCCAGTACTTC
>TRBD1|TRBJ2-5|TRBV25-1|few
CASSPPRQGGETQYF
TGTGCCAGCAGTCCCCCCCGACAGGGGGGCGAGACCCAGTACTTC
>.|TRBJ2-2|TRBV12-3/TRBV12-4|many
CASSFTRTTGELFF
TGTGCCAGCAGTTTTACCCGGACGACCGGGGAGCTGTTTTTT
>.|TRBJ2-3|TRBV5-1|medium-sized
CASSGEGTDTQYF
TGCGCCAGCAGTGGGGAGGGCACAGATACGCAGTATTTT
>.|TRBJ1-1|TRBV9|.
CASSAGGGTTEAFF
TGTGCCAGCAGCGCCGGTGGAGGGACCACTGAAGCTTTCTTT
>TRBD2|TRBJ2-3|TRBV12-3/TRBV12-4|many
CASSLRGSTDTQYF
TGTGCCAGCAGTTTGCGGGGGAGCACAGATACGCAGTATTTT
>.|TRBJ1-1|TRBV25-1|.
CASEQDSYSEAFF
TGTGCCAGCGAGCAAGACAGTTACTCCGAAGCTTTCTTT
>.|TRBJ2-1|TRBV29-1|few
CSVSTPRDRSYNEQFF
TGCAGCGTTTCAACTCCCCGGGACCGCTCCTACAATGAGCAGTTCTTC
>TRBD1|TRBJ2-6|TRBV7-2|many
CASSAVRGTGANVLTF
TGTGCCAGCAGCGCAGTCAGGGGGACCGGGGCCAACGTCCTGACTTTC
>.|TRBJ2-3|TRBV7-2|few
CASSSGPPGDTQYF
TGTGCCAGCAGCTCGGGACCCCCGGGAGATACGCAGTATTTT
>.|TRBJ1-4|TRBV7-2|few
CASSFSREAEKLFF
TGTGCCAGCAGCTTTTCTAGAGAGGCAGAAAAACTGTTTTTT
>.|TRBJ1-2|TRBV5-1|.
CASSATGLGGYTF
TGCGCCAGCAGCGCAACAGGGCTCGGCGGCTACACCTTC
>TRBD2|TRBJ2-1|TRBV4-1|few
CASSQDLRGGWDEQFF
TGCGCCAGCAGCCAAGATTTGCGGGGGGGCTGGGATGAGCAGTTCTTC
>.|TRBJ1-2|TRBV20-1|.
CSARDNVGNGYTF
TGCAGTGCTAGAGATAACGTGGGGAATGGCTACACCTTC
>TRBD1|TRBJ2-4|TRBV7-6|.
CASSLADRVANIQYF
TGTGCCAGCAGCTTAGCCGACAGGGTAGCGAACATTCAGTACTTC
>.|TRBJ2-3|TRBV28|.
CASSFRRITDTQYF
TGTGCCAGCAGTTTTAGGAGGATTACAGATACGCAGTATTTT
>TRBD2|TRBJ2-3|TRBV5-1|few
CASSAAGGPEDTQYF
TGCGCCAGCAGCGCAGCGGGGGGGCCGGAAGATACGCAGTATTTT
>.|TRBJ1-1|TRBV5-1|few
CASSEGWTALTEAFF
TGCGCCAGCAGCGAAGGATGGACAGCCCTCACTGAAGCTTTCTTT
>TRBD1|TRBJ2-1|TRBV7-9|few
CASSFGTGDRFLYNEQFF
TGTGCCAGCAGCTTCGGGACAGGCGACCGGTTCCTCTACAATGAGCAGTTCTTC
>.|TRBJ1-5|TRBV3-1|few
CASGQRNQPQHF
TGTGCCAGCGGACAACGCAATCAGCCCCAGCATTTT
>TRBD2|TRBJ2-7|TRBV30|.
CAWNGLAGNYEQYF
TGTGCCTGGAACGGACTAGCGGGGAATTACGAGCAGTACTTC
>TRBD2|TRBJ2-1|TRBV20-1|.
CSAPLAGGNEQFF
TGCAGTGCCCCACTAGCGGGGGGGAATGAGCAGTTCTTC